What follows are 15 T cell receptor beta chains derived from one specimen sequenced in a study of T cell changes during pregnancy in multiple sclerosis. Using immunoSEQ multiplex PCR, the repertoire was profiled, and TCRdb retains in-frame clones only, with some absent. The table has approximately 82,000 clones, over 80% seen once. This material consisted of CD4+ T cells from peripheral blood mononuclear cells, taken in the second trimester of pregnancy. These receptors all stem from a female donor with multiple sclerosis, enrolled in a pregnancy study.

The chain employs TRBV14 and TRBJ1-6; tentatively, D is TRBD1 (6 bases). Germline CDR1 SGHDN, CDR2 FVKESK. Trimming pared 6 bases from V and 8 bases from J, leaving 14 bases between. The CDR3 runs 14 residues. As DNA, the CDR3 is TGTGCCAGCAGACGACAGGATAGTTATTCACCCCTCCACTTT. Translation gives CASRRQDSYSPLHF.

Only a few counts were recorded for this clone. The rearrangement links TRBV5-1 to TRBJ1-2, with TRBD1 matching over 8 bases. Germline V gives CDR1 SGHRS, CDR2 YFSETQ. This CDR3 contains 14 residues. V lost 5 bases, J lost 4 bases, and 7 bases stayed unmatched. CDR3 DNA sequence: TGCGCCAGCAGGGGGGACAGGTCTATCTATGGCTACACCTTC. It is translated as CASRGDRSIYGYTF.

The table lists this clone with a few counts. The rearrangement joins TRBV19 to TRBJ1-2; D remains unclear. The CDR3 length is 14 residues. V gave up 3 bases and J gave up 0 bases, with 8 bases separating them. CDR1 and CDR2 (germline): LNHDA, SQIVND (reference sequence). The CDR3 protein is CASSISPTNYGYTF. CDR3 sequence (DNA): TGTGCCAGTAGTATTAGTCCGACTAACTATGGCTACACCTTC.

The chain couples TRBV30 to TRBJ1-5; D is possibly TRBD1 (6 bases). Germline V gene data show CDR1 as GTSNPN and CDR2 as SVGIG (reference sequence). The length of the CDR3 is 13 residues. Trimming pared 6 bases from V and 7 bases from J, leaving 16 bases between. The CDR3 is CACQKGGTQPQHF. The DNA of the CDR3 is TGTGCCTGTCAAAAAGGGGGTACGCAGCCCCAGCATTTT.

This chain uses TRBV27 with TRBJ1-6; 11 bases are a match to TRBD1. The CDR3 is made up of 16 amino acids. The germline CDR1 and CDR2 sequences are MNHEY and SMNVEV (reference sequence). V dropped 1 base and J dropped 9; count of bases not matched to a gene: 5. Written as DNA, the CDR3 is TGTGCCAGCAGTTTATTCAGAGGACAGGGGGCTTCACCCCTCCACTTT. Protein product: CASSLFRGQGASPLHF.

The CDR3 DNA is TGTGCCAGCAGCTTAGCAGCAGATACGCAGTATTTT. Translation gives CASSLAADTQYF. V gene TRBV13 combines with J gene TRBJ2-3, with D uncertain. Germline lookup yields CDR1 PRHDT and CDR2 FYEKMQ (reference sequence). The CDR3 is 12 residues long. V was cut by 1 base and J by 4 bases, with 3 bases left in between.

Only a few counts were recorded for this clone. The rearrangement links TRBV27 to TRBJ2-5; 7 bases agree with TRBD2. This CDR3 comprises 15 residues. Germline V gene data show CDR1 as MNHEY and CDR2 as SMNVEV (reference sequence). V shed 9 bases, J shed 3 bases, and the junction held 13 bases outside the gene matches. The CDR3 region has the DNA TGTGCCAGACCTGTCTGTGCGGGGGTAAAAGAGACCCAGTACTTC. Residues: CARPVCAGVKETQYF.

This clone was seen only once. The chain links TRBV7-9 to TRBJ1-2, with a tentative D call TRBD1 (5 bases). Per germline, CDR1 SEHNR and CDR2 FQNEAQ (reference sequence). V lost 5 bases and J lost 4, with 17 bases in between. The CDR3 covers 15 residues. The CDR3 DNA reads as TGTGCCAGCAGCATTCAGGGTGGGGTAGGCTATGGCTACACCTTC. It is translated as CASSIQGGVGYGYTF. Full variable domain (rest looked up from reference TRBV7-9 and TRBJ1-2): DTGVSQNPRHKITKRGQNVTFRCDPISEHNRLYWYRQTLGQGPEFLTYFQNEAQLEKSRLLSDRFSAERPKGSFSTLEIQRTEQGDSAMYLCASSIQGGVGYGYTFGSGTRLTVV.

This clone appeared once. The genes are TRBV19 and TRBJ1-1; possibly TRBD1 for D (5 bases). Trimming stripped 7 bases from V and 2 bases from J, with 14 bases between. The length of the CDR3 is 14 residues. Germline CDR1 LNHDA, CDR2 SQIVND (reference sequence). The CDR3 loop is CASIKQAPNTEAFF. In DNA, the CDR3 is TGTGCCAGTATTAAACAGGCTCCCAACACTGAAGCTTTCTTT.

The rearrangement links TRBV18 to TRBJ1-2; D is uncertain. Germline V gene lookup returns CDR1 KGHSH and CDR2 LQKENI. This CDR3 has 12 amino acids. V was clipped by 2 bases and J by 6 bases, with 7 bases between them. CDR3 bases: TGTGCCAGCTCACCAGCCCCAGATGGCTACACCTTC. Its protein product is CASSPAPDGYTF.

V gene TRBV6-5 combines with J gene TRBJ2-3; TRBD2 matches at 9 bases. V was pared by 5 bases and J by 7 bases, with 10 bases of the junction left unmatched. In germline, CDR1 is MNHEY, CDR2 SVGAGI. The CDR3 is 15 amino acids. The CDR3 spells CASSKVAGVGNTQYF. In DNA, the CDR3 is TGTGCCAGCAGTAAAGTAGCGGGGGTCGGAAATACGCAGTATTTT.

V is TRBV30 and J is TRBJ2-5; TRBD2 aligns across 11 bases. In germline, CDR1 is GTSNPN, CDR2 SVGIG (reference sequence). The CDR3 has 19 residues. After removal of 5 bases from V and 4 bases from J, the junction contained 21 bases not matched to a gene. The CDR3 reads CAWAHPGLADSTGRETQYF. CDR3 sequence (DNA): TGTGCCTGGGCACATCCGGGACTAGCGGATTCAACCGGCCGAGAGACCCAGTACTTC.

The chain has TRBV4-2 and TRBJ2-7; TRBD2 aligns across 11 bases. Germline V gene sequence: CDR1 LGHNA, CDR2 YNFKEQ. The CDR3 contains 16 residues. The V and J ends lost 3 bases and 2 bases, in that order; junction bases with no gene match: 6. The CDR3 coding sequence is TGTGCCAGCAGCCAGGGGACTAGCGGTAGAACCTACGAGCAGTACTTC. Protein: CASSQGTSGRTYEQYF.

The count of this clone is one. The J gene is TRBJ1-2, the V gene TRBV28; a weak D match, TRBD1 (5 bases). The CDR3 runs to 12 residues. The germline V gene has CDR1 MDHEN and CDR2 SYDVKM. Trimming shortened V by 5 bases and J by 5 bases, and 9 bases separated the two germline ends. The CDR3 spells CASSARGYGYTF. DNA of the CDR3: TGTGCCAGCAGTGCCCGGGGGTATGGCTACACCTTC.

This rearrangement joins TRBV27 to TRBJ2-7, with TRBD2 identical over 11 bases. J lost 2 bases, V lost 2 bases, and 5 bases had no gene match. CDR3 length: 16 residues. Per germline, CDR1 MNHEY and CDR2 SMNVEV (reference sequence). CDR3 nucleotides: TGTGCCAGCAGTTTAAGGGCTAGCGGGGGGACCTACGAGCAGTACTTC. This gives the protein CASSLRASGGTYEQYF.